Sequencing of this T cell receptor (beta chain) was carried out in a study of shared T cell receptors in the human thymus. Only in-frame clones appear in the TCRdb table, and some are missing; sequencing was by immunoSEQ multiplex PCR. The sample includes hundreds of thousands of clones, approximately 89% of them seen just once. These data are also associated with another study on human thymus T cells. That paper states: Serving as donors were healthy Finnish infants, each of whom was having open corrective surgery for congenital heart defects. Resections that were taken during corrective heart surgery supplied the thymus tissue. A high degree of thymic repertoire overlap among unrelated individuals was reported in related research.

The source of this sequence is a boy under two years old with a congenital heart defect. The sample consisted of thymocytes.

CDR3 sequence reads: CASSRIPWTGVFYEQYF. CDR3 bases: TGCGCCAGCAGCCGAATTCCGTGGACAGGGGTGTTCTACGAGCAGTACTTC. The chain recombines TRBV4-3 with TRBJ2-7, with 9 bases identical to TRBD1. V lost 4 bases, J lost 3 bases, and 13 bases stayed unmatched. CDR3 length equals 17 residues. Looked up from germline, CDR1 is LGHNA and CDR2 is YSLEER.